These 9 T cell receptor beta chains came from one sample sequenced in a study of blood T cell repertoires in COVID-19. The protocol was immunoSEQ multiplex PCR, while the TCRdb copy is restricted to in-frame clones and leaves out a portion. Here the sample spans some 110,000 clones, 90% to 95% being singletons. The sequenced material came from peripheral blood. These receptors all come from a middle-aged man with COVID-19, enrolled during active disease.

The chain has TRBV4-3 and TRBJ2-1; 7 bases agree with TRBD2. Germline V gene sequence: CDR1 LGHNA, CDR2 YSLEER. J gave up 4 bases and V 0 bases, and 3 bases lay outside the gene matches. There are 15 residues in the CDR3. Written as DNA, the CDR3 is TGCGCCAGCAGCCAAGACGCAGCGGGATACAATGAGCAGTTCTTC. This codes for CASSQDAAGYNEQFF.

V and J are TRBV27 and TRBJ2-2; maybe TRBD2 (5 bases). CDR3 size: 17 residues. The V gene lost 4 bases and the J gene lost 2 bases, with 17 bases spanning the gap. Germline-derived CDR1 and CDR2 are MNHEY and SMNVEV (reference sequence). CDR3 in amino acids: CASSWRPRAPNTGELFF. DNA for the CDR3: TGTGCCAGCAGTTGGCGGCCGAGGGCACCAAACACCGGGGAGCTGTTTTTT.

The CDR3 protein is CASSLQRELNEQFF. In DNA, the CDR3 is TGTGCCAGTAGTCTCCAGCGGGAGTTAAATGAGCAGTTCTTC. The gene calls are TRBV19 and TRBJ2-1; 8 nucleotides agree with TRBD2. The CDR3 totals 14 residues. Germline V lookup: CDR1 LNHDA, CDR2 SQIVND (reference sequence). Losses at the gene ends were 5 bases for V and 7 bases for J; bases not matched to a gene: 7.

The gene calls are TRBV3-1 (or the pseudogene TRBV3-2) and TRBJ1-4; 7 bases are a match to TRBD1. Germline CDR1 is LGHDT and CDR2 is YNNKEL (reference sequence). The CDR3 spans 14 residues. V trimming: 5 bases; J trimming: 2 bases; junction bases outside the gene matches: 2. CDR3 residues: CASSGTATNEKLFF. In nucleotides, the CDR3 is TGTGCCAGCAGCGGGACAGCTACTAATGAAAAACTGTTTTTT.

The chain is built from TRBV5-6 and TRBJ1-1, with 8 bases aligning to TRBD1. Germline trimming cut 0 bases from V and 9 bases from J; bases unmatched to any gene: 10. The CDR3 loop spans 15 amino acids. Germline CDR1 SGHDT, CDR2 YYEEEE. The chain's CDR3 is CASSLASRGPTKAFF. In nucleotides, the CDR3 is TGTGCCAGCAGCTTGGCCTCCAGGGGGCCAACAAAAGCTTTCTTT.

The chain uses TRBV9 and TRBJ2-5; 10 bases are a match to TRBD1. The CDR3 runs to 15 residues. The junction had 5 bases not matched to a gene; V was cut back by 1 base and J by 5 bases. Germline CDR1 is SGDLS and CDR2 is YYNGEE. CDR3 DNA: TGTGCCAGCAGCGTAAGGACAGGGGGAGGGGAGACCCAGTACTTC. Its translation: CASSVRTGGGETQYF.

The chain links TRBV29-1 to TRBJ2-1, with TRBD2 matching 14 bases. This CDR3 has 16 amino acids. The V gene end was trimmed by 1 base and the J gene end by 4 bases; junction bases not matched to a gene: 3. Germline CDR1 reads SQVTM; CDR2 reads ANQGSEA. Written as DNA, the CDR3 is TGCAGCGTTGAAGGACTAGCGGGAGGGCATTACAATGAGCAGTTCTTC. This translates into CSVEGLAGGHYNEQFF.

This clone was seen just once. Written as DNA, the CDR3 is TGTGCCAGCAGCTGGGGGGAAACAGGCGCCAGGAATGAGCAGTTCTTC. The encoded protein is CASSWGETGARNEQFF. The V call is TRBV3-1 (or the pseudogene TRBV3-2), the J call TRBJ2-1; tentatively, D is TRBD2 (6 bases). CDR3 length equals 16 residues. The germline V gene has CDR1 LGHDT and CDR2 YNNKEL (reference sequence). Between the trimmed V and J ends, which lost 5 bases and 7 bases, there was a span of 21 bases.

The gene calls are TRBV7-2 and TRBJ2-7; 9 bases line up with TRBD2. The CDR3 loop spans 14 amino acids. Trimming took 8 bases from V and 9 from J; bases not matched to a gene: 14. CDR1 SGHTA and CDR2 FQGNSA come from the germline V gene. The CDR3: CASAEGTSYRGQYF. CDR3 DNA: TGTGCCAGCGCCGAAGGGACTAGCTATAGGGGGCAGTACTTC.